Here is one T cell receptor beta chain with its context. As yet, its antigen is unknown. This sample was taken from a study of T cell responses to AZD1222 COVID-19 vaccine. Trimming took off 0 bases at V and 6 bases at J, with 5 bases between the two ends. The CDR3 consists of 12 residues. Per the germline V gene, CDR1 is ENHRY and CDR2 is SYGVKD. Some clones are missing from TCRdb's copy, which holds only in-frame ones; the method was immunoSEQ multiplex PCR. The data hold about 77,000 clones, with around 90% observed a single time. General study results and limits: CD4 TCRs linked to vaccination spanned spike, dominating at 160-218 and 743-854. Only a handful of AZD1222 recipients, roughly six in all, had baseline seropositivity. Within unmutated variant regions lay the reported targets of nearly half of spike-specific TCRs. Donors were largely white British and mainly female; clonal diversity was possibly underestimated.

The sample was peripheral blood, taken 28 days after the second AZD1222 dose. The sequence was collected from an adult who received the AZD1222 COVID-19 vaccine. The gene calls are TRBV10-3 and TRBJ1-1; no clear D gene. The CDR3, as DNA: TGTGCCATCAGTGAGTCGGAGGCTGAAGCTTTCTTT. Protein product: CAISESEAEAFF.